This T cell receptor beta chain was identified in a study of T cell changes during pregnancy in multiple sclerosis (dated by TCRdb to 2018 to 2020). In the study overall: Changes in the T cell repertoire over the course of pregnancy were examined in this study in women with multiple sclerosis.

Library creation used the immunoSEQ multiplex PCR assay. TCRdb's version of the immuneACCESS table is confined to in-frame rearrangements and falls short of the full clone set. An unresolved V gene accounts for under half of the shortfall where checked; the remainder is of unknown origin. This sample lists approximately 30,000 clones; roughly 87% were detected once. Approximately 8.7% of the sample lies in the top ten. This clone was seen only once. Its specific antigen is unknown. Per-base quality was not reported, and no clone a single base away is much larger than it. The sample in question was CD8+ T cells from peripheral blood mononuclear cells, obtained in the first trimester of pregnancy. The receptor was derived from a female donor with multiple sclerosis, enrolled in a pregnancy study.

The CDR3 reads CASSFFGGDEQYF. The nucleotides read TGTGCCAGCAGTTTTTTCGGAGGGGACGAGCAGTACTTC. This chain is built from TRBV27 and TRBJ2-7, with TRBD2 as a weak D call on 6 bases. The cysteine opens and the phenylalanine closes a CDR3 of 13 amino acids. The read is trimmed to its CDR3 DNA, 39 bases read in frame from base 1. Reading the germline V gene (reference sequence) gives CDR1 MNHEY and CDR2 SMNVEV. V is pared back by 3 bases and J by 5 bases, with 11 bases lying between the germline termini.